This TCR beta chain was identified in a study of PD-1 blockade in classical Hodgkin lymphoma. Every patient experienced relapse after autologous stem cell transplantation, and brentuximab vedotin exposure varied. The method was immunoSEQ multiplex PCR; TCRdb's version includes in-frame clones alone and lacks a portion of them. The top ten hold 7.7% of the sample, which has some 41,000 clones, around 88% seen once. The V end was cut by 3 bases, the J end by 0 bases, with 3 bases between. Germline V lookup: CDR1 LGHNT, CDR2 FRNRAP. The CDR3 has 13 amino acids. The genes are TRBV12-5 and TRBJ1-5; D gene ambiguous. This clonotype was obtained from a human donor with classical Hodgkin lymphoma. The sequenced sample was peripheral blood mononuclear cells (PBMCs), obtained before the second cycle of nivolumab. The CDR3 coding sequence is TGTGCTAGTGGTTTCTATAGCAATCAGCCCCAGCATTTT. It codes for CASGFYSNQPQHF.